Below, one T cell receptor beta chain is given with its context. Its antigen remains unidentified. Sequence at one end of the junction differs from germline and may be a read error. Germline lookup yields CDR1 MNHEY and CDR2 SVGEGT. This CDR3 is built from 16 residues. This sample is part of a study of T cell repertoires in cytomegalovirus infection. Overall study: Use of recently identified HLA-C-restricted and well-studied HLA-B-restricted CMV epitopes was part of the study. CMV infection together with matching HLA type was indicated by public TCR beta signatures. Study-level results: The cumulative frequency of public TCR beta families distinguished individuals who carried CMV together with the relevant HLA. What dominated the ex vivo response were HLA-C-restricted CMV-specific TCR beta clonotypes.

Using its own MiXCR run on the reads, TCRdb lists one record per CDR3 protein. The sample consists of fewer than 900,000 distinct CDR3 sequences, roughly 29% of them appearing once. The sample here was cultured CD8+ T cells from PBMCs, taken from culture after CMV antigen stimulation. The clonotype was recovered from a human donor in good health (CMV status not recorded). Some clones in this sample may be carry-over from other donors' samples. This rearrangement joins TRBV6-2 or TRBV6-3 to TRBJ2-4; 9 bases are shared with TRBD1. This chain's CDR3 is CASSHMGQGGKNNQYF. The CDR3 DNA reads TGTGCCAGCAGCCATATGGGACAGGGTGGCAAAAACAATCAGTACTTC.